This record covers a single T cell receptor beta chain. Measured with immunoSEQ multiplex PCR; TCRdb has only the in-frame clones, and not every one. The data hold roughly 370,000 clones, with around nine tenths observed a single time. The entry originates in a study of blood T cell repertoires in COVID-19. The specimen was PBMCs or T cells enriched from blood (not recorded which). The sequence came from a woman aged 50 to 65 who had recovered from COVID-19.

The CDR3 bases are TGTGCCAGCAGTGAACAGGGGGCCTCCGGGGAGCTGTTTTTT. This encodes CASSEQGASGELFF. The V gene is TRBV2, the J gene TRBJ2-2; 8 bases fit TRBD1. The CDR3 consists of 14 residues. The trim removed 2 bases at V and 6 bases at J, leaving 2 bases unmatched. Germline CDR1 reads SNHLY; CDR2 reads FYNNEI.